These T cell receptor beta chains were read from a single sample in a study of T cell changes during pregnancy in multiple sclerosis. The repertoire was sequenced with immunoSEQ multiplex PCR; TCRdb's copy has only in-frame clones and lacks some. Here the sample spans 45,000 to 65,000 clones, roughly 90% being singletons. The sequencing used peripheral blood, collected after pregnancy. The receptor source for this set is a female donor in good health, enrolled as a control in a pregnancy study. The CDR3 runs from the conserved cysteine through the conserved F or W. D genes are given only for firm matches. Size tells how often a clone was seen (once, few, many) or the class of an expanded clone, and some rows leave it out.

CDR3,DNA,D,size,V,J
CASSLLGLEEEQFF,TGTGCCAGCAGCTTGTTGGGACTAGAGGAGGAGCAGTTCTTC,TRBD2,-,TRBV5-4,TRBJ2-1
CASSVDRGRSEQFF,TGTGCCAGCAGCGTAGACAGGGGTCGGAGTGAGCAGTTCTTC,TRBD1,-,TRBV9,TRBJ2-1
CASKGGDYGYTF,TGTGCCTCAAAAGGGGGAGACTATGGCTACACCTTC,-,-,TRBV2,TRBJ1-2
CASKGGDGGRYEQYF,TGTGCCAGTAAAGGGGGCGACGGGGGAAGGTACGAGCAGTACTTC,-,-,TRBV19,TRBJ2-7
CASRGSSYNEQFF,TGTGCCAGCAGGGGGAGCTCCTACAATGAGCAGTTCTTC,-,-,TRBV6-5,TRBJ2-1
CSVEDGGAGGLETQYF,TGCAGCGTTGAAGATGGGGGGGCGGGAGGCTTAGAGACCCAGTACTTC,TRBD2,-,TRBV29-1,TRBJ2-5
CASSETGRRGYTF,TGTGCCAGTAGCGAAACAGGCCGTCGGGGCTACACCTTC,-,few,TRBV19,TRBJ1-2
CASSPDTNTEAFF,TGCGCCAGCAGCCCCGACACAAACACTGAAGCTTTCTTT,-,-,TRBV5-1,TRBJ1-1
CASSLGYSYEQYF,TGTGCCAGCAGCTTAGGTTACTCCTACGAGCAGTACTTC,-,-,TRBV7-2,TRBJ2-7
CASSSKGQGQHF,TGTGCCAGCAGTTCAAAGGGACAGGGCCAGCATTTT,TRBD1,-,TRBV6-5,TRBJ1-5
CASKEETQYF,TGTGCCAGTAAAGAGGAGACCCAGTACTTC,-,-,TRBV19,TRBJ2-5
CASRVAGAAGNTIYF,TGTGCCAGCAGGGTCGCGGGCGCAGCTGGAAACACCATATATTTT,-,-,TRBV6-6,TRBJ1-3
CSVEGQVNTEAFF,TGCAGCGTTGAGGGACAGGTGAACACTGAAGCTTTCTTT,TRBD1,once,TRBV29-1,TRBJ1-1
CASITPPGQGAYEQYF,TGTGCCAGCATCACACCTCCGGGACAGGGAGCCTACGAGCAGTACTTC,TRBD1,-,TRBV28,TRBJ2-7
CASSIKSQGQAREHGYTF,TGTGCCAGCTCAATAAAGAGCCAGGGACAGGCTCGGGAACATGGCTACACCTTC,TRBD1,-,TRBV18,TRBJ1-2
CASSHEVGAGANVLTF,TGCGCCAGCAGCCATGAGGTAGGGGCTGGGGCCAACGTCCTGACTTTC,-,-,TRBV4-3,TRBJ2-6
CASSLTSDRYYGYTF,TGCGCCAGCAGCTTGACATCCGACAGATATTATGGCTACACCTTC,-,-,TRBV5-1,TRBJ1-2
CASSRTGSSYNEQFF,TGTGCCAGCAGCCGGACAGGCAGCTCCTACAATGAGCAGTTCTTC,TRBD1,-,TRBV6-1,TRBJ2-1
CASSWYGINEQFF,TGTGCCAGCAGTTGGTACGGGATCAATGAGCAGTTCTTC,-,-,TRBV27,TRBJ2-1
CASSLLGQGEGVNEQFF,TGTGCCAGCAGTCTTTTGGGACAGGGCGAAGGAGTCAATGAGCAGTTCTTC,TRBD1,-,TRBV28,TRBJ2-1
CASSLGETNYGYTF,TGTGCCAGCAGCTTAGGGGAGACTAACTATGGCTACACCTTC,-,-,TRBV7-9,TRBJ1-2
CASSPEDGRTDTQYF,TGCGCCAGCAGCCCGGAGGACGGACGCACAGATACGCAGTATTTT,-,-,TRBV5-1,TRBJ2-3
CASRDWGTDTQYF,TGTGCCAGCCGGGACTGGGGCACAGATACGCAGTATTTT,-,-,TRBV19,TRBJ2-3
CASTLGAGEGYEQYF,TGTGCCAGCACCCTAGGGGCAGGGGAGGGCTACGAGCAGTACTTC,-,-,TRBV9,TRBJ2-7
CASSSTVIYEQYF,TGTGCCAGCAGTTCGACAGTTATCTACGAGCAGTACTTC,-,-,TRBV6-1,TRBJ2-7
CASGRGHNEQFF,TGTGCCAGCGGGAGGGGACACAATGAGCAGTTCTTC,TRBD2,once,TRBV6-1,TRBJ2-1
CASSLSGVTSTDTQYF,TGCGCCAGCAGCTTGTCAGGGGTCACTAGCACAGATACGCAGTATTTT,-,-,TRBV5-1,TRBJ2-3
CASSERGTSGADIQYF,TGTGCCAGCAGCGAACGCGGGACTAGCGGGGCAGACATTCAGTACTTC,TRBD2,-,TRBV7-2,TRBJ2-4
CASSLLTDTQYF,TGCGCCAGCAGCTTGTTAACAGATACGCAGTATTTT,-,-,TRBV5-1,TRBJ2-3
CASSGTYRDPEAFF,TGCGCCAGCAGCGGCACGTACAGGGACCCTGAAGCTTTCTTT,-,-,TRBV5-1,TRBJ1-1
CASSVDPAAYGYTF,TGTGCCAGCAGCGTAGACCCTGCGGCCTATGGCTACACCTTC,-,-,TRBV9,TRBJ1-2
CASSRSENSYEQYF,TGTGCCAGCAGTCGAAGCGAGAACTCCTACGAGCAGTACTTC,-,-,TRBV7-3,TRBJ2-7
CASSSQGAGTGELFF,TGCGCCAGCAGCTCCCAGGGGGCTGGCACCGGGGAGCTGTTTTTT,TRBD1,-,TRBV5-1,TRBJ2-2
CASSEGQIYEQYF,TGTGCCAGCAGCGAGGGACAGATCTACGAGCAGTACTTC,TRBD1,-,TRBV27,TRBJ2-7
CASSLRAGGGHEQFF,TGCGCCAGCAGCTTAAGAGCGGGAGGGGGACATGAGCAGTTCTTC,TRBD2,-,TRBV5-1,TRBJ2-1
CASSRDTGGDTQYF,TGCGCCAGCAGCCGAGATACAGGGGGGGATACGCAGTATTTT,TRBD1,few,TRBV4-3,TRBJ2-3
CASSPQVIHGELFF,TGTGCCAGCTCACCCCAGGTTATCCACGGGGAGCTGTTTTTT,-,-,TRBV18,TRBJ2-2